The subject of this entry is one TCR beta chain. Its antigen is unidentified. Germline CDR1 and CDR2: SQVTM and ANQGSEA. V was pared by 6 bases and J by 12 bases, with 9 bases of the junction left unmatched. This CDR3 is built from 12 residues. This sample was taken from a study of shared clonotypes between healthy human individuals. Overall study: The study drew on a couple of women and a few men aged 18 to 49 as donors.

Sorted subsets were amplified in replicate PCRs using around 0.2 ug DNA, roughly 30,000 T cell genomes. Assay used: immunoSEQ multiplex PCR; TCRdb lists only in-frame clones, some missing. The sample consists of 2 million to 3 million clones, more than 85% of them appearing once. Findings and caveats of the study: A reduction in generation probabilities was seen for non-shared clonotypes relative to those shared by all four donors. Memory subsets generally showed lower estimated richness than naive subsets.

The chain combines TRBV29-1 with TRBJ2-7; 12 bases are shared with TRBD1. The material sequenced was naive CD4+ T cells from PBMCs. Documented subset: CD45RA+ positively selected. The receptor was derived from a man between 18 and 29 years old in good health. Some clones in this sample may be carry-over from other donors' samples. CDR3 DNA: TGCAGCGTCACCGGGACAGGGGGCCGCCGGTACTTC. Translated, it gives CSVTGTGGRRYF.